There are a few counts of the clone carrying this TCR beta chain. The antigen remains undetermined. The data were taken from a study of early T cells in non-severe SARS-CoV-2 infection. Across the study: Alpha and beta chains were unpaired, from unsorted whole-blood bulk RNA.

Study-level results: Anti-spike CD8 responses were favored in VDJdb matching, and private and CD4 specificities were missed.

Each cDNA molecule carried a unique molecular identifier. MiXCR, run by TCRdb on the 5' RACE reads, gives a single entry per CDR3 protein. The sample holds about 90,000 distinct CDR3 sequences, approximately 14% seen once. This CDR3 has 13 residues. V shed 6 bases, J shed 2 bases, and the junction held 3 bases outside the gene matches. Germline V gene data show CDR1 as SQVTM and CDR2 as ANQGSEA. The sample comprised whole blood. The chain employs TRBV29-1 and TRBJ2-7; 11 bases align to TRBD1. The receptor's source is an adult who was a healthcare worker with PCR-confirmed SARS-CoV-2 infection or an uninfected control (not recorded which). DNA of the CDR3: TGCAGCGTAAGGACAGGGGGCACCTACGAGCAGTACTTC. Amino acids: CSVRTGGTYEQYF.